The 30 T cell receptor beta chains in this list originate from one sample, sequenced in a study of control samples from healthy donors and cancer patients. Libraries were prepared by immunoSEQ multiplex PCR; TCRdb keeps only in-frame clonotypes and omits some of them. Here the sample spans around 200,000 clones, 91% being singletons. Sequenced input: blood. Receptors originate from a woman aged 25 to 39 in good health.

In DNA form, the CDR3 reads TGCGCCAGCAGCCAAAAGACAGGGGAGGACGAGCAGTACTTC. Translation gives CASSQKTGEDEQYF. The genes are TRBV4-1 and TRBJ2-7, with 8 bases identical to TRBD1. This CDR3 comprises 14 residues. V was pared by 2 bases and J by 5 bases, with 5 bases of the junction left unmatched. CDR1 and CDR2 from the germline V gene are MGHRA and YSYEKL.

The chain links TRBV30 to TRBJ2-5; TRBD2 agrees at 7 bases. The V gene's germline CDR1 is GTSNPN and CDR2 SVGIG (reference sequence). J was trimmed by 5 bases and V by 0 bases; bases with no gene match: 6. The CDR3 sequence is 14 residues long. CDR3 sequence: CAWSVGGPGETQYF. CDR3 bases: TGTGCCTGGAGTGTGGGAGGGCCCGGGGAGACCCAGTACTTC.

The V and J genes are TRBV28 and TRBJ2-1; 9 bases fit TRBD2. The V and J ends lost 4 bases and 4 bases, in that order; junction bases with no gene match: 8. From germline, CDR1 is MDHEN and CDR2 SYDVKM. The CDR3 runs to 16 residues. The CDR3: CASSSPLAGRYNEQFF. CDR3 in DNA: TGTGCCAGCAGTTCCCCCCTAGCGGGACGGTACAATGAGCAGTTCTTC.

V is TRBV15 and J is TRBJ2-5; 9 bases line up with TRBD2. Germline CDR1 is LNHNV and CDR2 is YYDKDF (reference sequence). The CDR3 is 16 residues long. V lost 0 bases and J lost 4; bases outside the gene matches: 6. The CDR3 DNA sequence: TGTGCCACCAGCAGAGATCCCCTAGCGGGATTAGAGACCCAGTACTTC. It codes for CATSRDPLAGLETQYF.

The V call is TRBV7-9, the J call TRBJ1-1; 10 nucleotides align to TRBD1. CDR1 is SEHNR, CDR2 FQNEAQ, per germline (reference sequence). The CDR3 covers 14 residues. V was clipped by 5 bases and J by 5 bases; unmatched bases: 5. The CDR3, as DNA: TGTGCCAGCAGCGGACCGGGACAGGGGACTGAAGCTTTCTTT. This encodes CASSGPGQGTEAFF.

As DNA, the CDR3 is TGTGCCACCAGTGATGGGGGCAGCTCTGGAAACACCATATATTTT. Translation gives CATSDGGSSGNTIYF. The V call is TRBV24-1, the J call TRBJ1-3, with D perhaps TRBD1 (6 bases). The CDR3 spans 15 residues. From germline, CDR1 is KGHDR and CDR2 SFDVKD. The V gene lost 3 bases and the J gene lost 0 bases, with 8 bases spanning the gap.

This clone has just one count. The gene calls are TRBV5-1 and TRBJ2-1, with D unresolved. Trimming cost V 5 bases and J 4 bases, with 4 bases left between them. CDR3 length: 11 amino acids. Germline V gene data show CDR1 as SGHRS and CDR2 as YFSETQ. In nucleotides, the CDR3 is TGCGCCAGCAGGGGTTACAATGAGCAGTTCTTC. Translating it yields CASRGYNEQFF.

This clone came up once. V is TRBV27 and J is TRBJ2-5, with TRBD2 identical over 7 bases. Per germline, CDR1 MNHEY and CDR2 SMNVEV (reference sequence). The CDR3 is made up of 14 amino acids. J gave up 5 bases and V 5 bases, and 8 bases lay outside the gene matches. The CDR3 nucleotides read TGTGCCAGCAGTCCCCGACTGGGAGGGGAGACCCAGTACTTC. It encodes CASSPRLGGETQYF.

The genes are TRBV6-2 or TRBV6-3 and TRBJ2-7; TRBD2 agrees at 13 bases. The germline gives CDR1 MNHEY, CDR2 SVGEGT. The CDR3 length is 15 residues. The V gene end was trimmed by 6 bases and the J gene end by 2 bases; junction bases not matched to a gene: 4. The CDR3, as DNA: TGTGCCAGCAGCGAACTAGCGGGAGGGACCTACGAGCAGTACTTC. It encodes CASSELAGGTYEQYF.

Here the CDR3 reads CSASPGQGETQYF. CDR3 DNA: TGCAGTGCTAGTCCGGGACAGGGGGAGACCCAGTACTTC. The gene calls are TRBV20-1 and TRBJ2-5; 10 bases line up with TRBD1. Unmatched junction bases numbered 3, after V lost 3 bases and J lost 5 bases. This CDR3 has 13 amino acids. Germline values: CDR1 DFQATT, CDR2 SNEGSKA (reference sequence).

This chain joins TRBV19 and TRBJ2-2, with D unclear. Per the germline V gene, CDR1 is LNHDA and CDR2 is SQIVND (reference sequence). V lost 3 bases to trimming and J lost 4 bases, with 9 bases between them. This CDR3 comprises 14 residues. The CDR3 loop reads CASSIGWGTGELFF. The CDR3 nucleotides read TGTGCCAGTAGTATCGGCTGGGGCACCGGGGAGCTGTTTTTT.

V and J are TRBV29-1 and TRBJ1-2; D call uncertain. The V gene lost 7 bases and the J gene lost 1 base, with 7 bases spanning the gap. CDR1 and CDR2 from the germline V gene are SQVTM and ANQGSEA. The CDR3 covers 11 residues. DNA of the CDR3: TGCAGCGCGGGGAGTAACTATGGCTACACCTTC. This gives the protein CSAGSNYGYTF.

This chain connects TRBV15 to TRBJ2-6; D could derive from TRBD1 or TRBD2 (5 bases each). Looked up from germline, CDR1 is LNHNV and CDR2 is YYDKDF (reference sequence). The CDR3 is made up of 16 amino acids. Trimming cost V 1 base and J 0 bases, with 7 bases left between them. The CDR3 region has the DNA TGTGCCACCAGCAGAGGGGGGAGCTCTGGGGCCAACGTCCTGACTTTC. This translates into CATSRGGSSGANVLTF.

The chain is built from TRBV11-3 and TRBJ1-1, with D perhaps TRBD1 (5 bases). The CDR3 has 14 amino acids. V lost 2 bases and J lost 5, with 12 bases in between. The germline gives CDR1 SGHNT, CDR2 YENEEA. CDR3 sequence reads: CASSLPQGETEAFF. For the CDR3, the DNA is TGTGCCAGCAGCTTACCCCAGGGAGAAACTGAAGCTTTCTTT. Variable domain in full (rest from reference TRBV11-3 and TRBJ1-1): EAGVVQSPRYKIIEKKQPVAFWCNPISGHNTLYWYLQNLGQGPELLIRYENEEAVDDSQLPKDRFSAERLKGVDSTLKIQPAELGDSAVYLCASSLPQGETEAFFGQGTRLTVV.

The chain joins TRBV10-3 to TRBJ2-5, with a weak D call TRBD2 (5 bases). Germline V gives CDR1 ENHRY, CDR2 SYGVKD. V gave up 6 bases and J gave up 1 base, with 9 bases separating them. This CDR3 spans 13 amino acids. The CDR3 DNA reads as TGTGCCATCAGCCGGACTGCCCAAGAGACCCAGTACTTC. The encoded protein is CAISRTAQETQYF.

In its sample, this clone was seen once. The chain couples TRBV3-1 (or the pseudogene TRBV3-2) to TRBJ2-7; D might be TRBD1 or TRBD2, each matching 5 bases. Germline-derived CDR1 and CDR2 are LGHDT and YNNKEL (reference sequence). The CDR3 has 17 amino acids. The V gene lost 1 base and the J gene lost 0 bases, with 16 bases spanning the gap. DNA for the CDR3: TGTGCCAGCAGCCAAGGGGTGCAGGCAGGGACCTCCTACGAGCAGTACTTC. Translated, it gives CASSQGVQAGTSYEQYF.

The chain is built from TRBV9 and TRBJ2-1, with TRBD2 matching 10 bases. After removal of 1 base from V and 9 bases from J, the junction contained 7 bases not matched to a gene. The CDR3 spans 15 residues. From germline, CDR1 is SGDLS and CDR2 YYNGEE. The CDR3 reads CASSVITSGNGEQFF. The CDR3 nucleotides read TGTGCCAGCAGCGTAATCACTAGCGGGAATGGTGAGCAGTTCTTC. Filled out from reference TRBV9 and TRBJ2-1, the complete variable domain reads DSGVTQTPKHLITATGQRVTLRCSPRSGDLSVYWYQQSLDQGLQFLIQYYNGEERAKGNILERFSAQQFPDLHSELNLSSLELGDSALYFCASSVITSGNGEQFFGPGTRLTVL.

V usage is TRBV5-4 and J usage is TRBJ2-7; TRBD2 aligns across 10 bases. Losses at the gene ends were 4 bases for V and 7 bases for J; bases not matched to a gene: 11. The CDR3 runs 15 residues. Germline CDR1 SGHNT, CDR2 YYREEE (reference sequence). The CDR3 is CASSAASGGRGEQYF. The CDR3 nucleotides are TGTGCCAGCAGCGCCGCTAGCGGGGGCCGGGGAGAGCAGTACTTC.

The CDR3: CASSLGASSGNTIYF. DNA of the CDR3: TGTGCCAGCAGCTTAGGGGCATCCTCTGGAAACACCATATATTTT. The gene calls are TRBV7-8 and TRBJ1-3; D unresolved. In germline, CDR1 is SGHVS, CDR2 FQNEAQ. Trimming pared 1 base from V and 0 bases from J, leaving 7 bases between. The CDR3 has 15 residues.

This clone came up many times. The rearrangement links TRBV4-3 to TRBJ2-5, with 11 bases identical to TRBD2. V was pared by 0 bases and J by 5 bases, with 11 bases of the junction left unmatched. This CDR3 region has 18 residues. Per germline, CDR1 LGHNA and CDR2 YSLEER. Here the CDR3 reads CASSQDPPVSGRGETQYF. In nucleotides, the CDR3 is TGCGCCAGCAGCCAAGATCCCCCGGTTAGCGGGAGGGGCGAGACCCAGTACTTC.

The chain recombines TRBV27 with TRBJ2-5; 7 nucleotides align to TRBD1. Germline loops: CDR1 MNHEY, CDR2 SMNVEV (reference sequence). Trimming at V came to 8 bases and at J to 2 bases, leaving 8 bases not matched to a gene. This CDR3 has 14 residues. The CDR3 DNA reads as TGTGCCAGCCCCTCCAGGGGGAATCAAGAGACCCAGTACTTC. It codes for CASPSRGNQETQYF.

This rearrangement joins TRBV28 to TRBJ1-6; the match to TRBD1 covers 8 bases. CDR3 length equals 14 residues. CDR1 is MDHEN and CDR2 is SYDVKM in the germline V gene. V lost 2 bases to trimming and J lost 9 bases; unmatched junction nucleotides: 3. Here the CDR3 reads CASSLMTGVSPLHF. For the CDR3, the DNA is TGTGCCAGCAGTTTAATGACAGGGGTTTCACCCCTCCACTTT.

The CDR3 DNA reads as TGTGCCAGCAGCGGGGGACTAGCGGGAGTATCAGATACGCAGTATTTT. Amino acid sequence: CASSGGLAGVSDTQYF. The V call is TRBV9, the J call TRBJ2-3, with 14 bases lining up with TRBD2. CDR3 size: 16 residues. CDR1 and CDR2 from the germline V gene are SGDLS and YYNGEE. J gave up 4 bases and V 3 bases, and 4 bases lay outside the gene matches.

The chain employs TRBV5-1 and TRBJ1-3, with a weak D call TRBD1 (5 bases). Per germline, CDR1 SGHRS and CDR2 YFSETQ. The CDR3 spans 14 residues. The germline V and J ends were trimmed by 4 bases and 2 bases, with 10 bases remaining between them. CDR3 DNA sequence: TGCGCCAGCAGCGCCGGGACGGCTGGAAACACCATATATTTT. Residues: CASSAGTAGNTIYF.

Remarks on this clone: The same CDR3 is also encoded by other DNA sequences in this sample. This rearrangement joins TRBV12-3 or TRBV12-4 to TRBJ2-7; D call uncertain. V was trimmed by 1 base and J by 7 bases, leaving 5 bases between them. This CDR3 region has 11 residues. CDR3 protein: CASSLGGEQYF. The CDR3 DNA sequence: TGTGCCAGCAGTTTAGGGGGAGAGCAGTACTTC.

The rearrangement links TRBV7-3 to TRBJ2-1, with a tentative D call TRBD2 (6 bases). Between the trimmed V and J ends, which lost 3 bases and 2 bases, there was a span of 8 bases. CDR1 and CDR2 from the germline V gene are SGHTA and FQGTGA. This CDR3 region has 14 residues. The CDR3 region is CASSFGGAYNEQFF. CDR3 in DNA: TGTGCCAGCAGCTTCGGCGGGGCCTACAATGAGCAGTTCTTC.

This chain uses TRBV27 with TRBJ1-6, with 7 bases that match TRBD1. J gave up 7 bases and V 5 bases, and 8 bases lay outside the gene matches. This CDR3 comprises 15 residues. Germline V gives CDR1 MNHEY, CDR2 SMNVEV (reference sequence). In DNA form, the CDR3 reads TGTGCCAGCAGTGTCGGGGGACAGCGGAATTCACCCCTCCACTTT. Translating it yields CASSVGGQRNSPLHF.

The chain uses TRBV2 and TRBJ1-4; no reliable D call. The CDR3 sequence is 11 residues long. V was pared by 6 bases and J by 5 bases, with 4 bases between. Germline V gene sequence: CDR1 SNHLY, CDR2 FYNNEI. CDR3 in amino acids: CASRRNEKLFF. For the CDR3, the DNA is TGTGCCAGCAGACGGAATGAAAAACTGTTTTTT.

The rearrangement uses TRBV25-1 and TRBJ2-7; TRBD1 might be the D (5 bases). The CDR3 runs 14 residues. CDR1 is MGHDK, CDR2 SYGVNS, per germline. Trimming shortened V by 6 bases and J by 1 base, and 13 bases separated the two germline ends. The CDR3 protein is CASSEDTISYEQYF. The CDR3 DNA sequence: TGTGCCAGCAGCGAGGACACCATATCCTACGAGCAGTACTTC.

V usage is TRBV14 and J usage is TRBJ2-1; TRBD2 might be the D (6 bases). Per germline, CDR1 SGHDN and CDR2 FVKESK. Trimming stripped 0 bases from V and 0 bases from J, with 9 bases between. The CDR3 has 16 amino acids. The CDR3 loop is CASSQEAGSSYNEQFF. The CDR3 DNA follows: TGTGCCAGCAGCCAAGAGGCGGGGAGCTCCTACAATGAGCAGTTCTTC.